The 15 T cell receptor beta chains in this list originate from one sample, sequenced in a study of T cell changes during pregnancy in multiple sclerosis. Assay used: immunoSEQ multiplex PCR; TCRdb lists only in-frame clones, some missing. The repertoire includes 25,000 to 35,000 clones, about 86% of them detected once, and about 0.7% sits in the top ten. The specimen was CD4+ T cells from peripheral blood mononuclear cells, collected in the first trimester of pregnancy. Every receptor here comes from a female donor in good health, enrolled as a control in a pregnancy study.

This clone was counted once. The chain employs TRBV9 and TRBJ2-1; D gene unclear. Trimming took 4 bases from V and 0 from J, leaving 14 bases between them. This CDR3 comprises 16 residues. Germline CDR1 and CDR2: SGDLS and YYNGEE. The DNA for the CDR3 is TGTGCCAGCAGCCCCAACATCCACCCCTCCTACAATGAGCAGTTCTTC. This gives the protein CASSPNIHPSYNEQFF.

The J gene is TRBJ2-6, the V gene TRBV4-3, with 7 bases fitting TRBD2. Germline V gene sequence: CDR1 LGHNA, CDR2 YSLEER. V lost 4 bases, J lost 4 bases, and 10 bases stayed unmatched. The CDR3 has 17 residues. This CDR3 is CASSPRGRVSGANVLTF. The CDR3, as DNA: TGCGCCAGCAGCCCCCGTGGGAGGGTCTCAGGGGCCAACGTCCTGACTTTC.

The sample holds a few counts of this clone. The rearrangement uses TRBV25-1 and TRBJ1-1; 9 bases are a match to TRBD1. V shed 7 bases and J 8 bases; nucleotides not matched to a gene: 5. The CDR3 has 12 amino acids. Looked up from germline, CDR1 is MGHDK and CDR2 is SYGVNS. CDR3 bases: TGTGCCAGCATGGGACAGGGAGTAGAAGCTTTCTTT. It encodes CASMGQGVEAFF.

This chain links TRBV6-5 with TRBJ2-3; D might be TRBD1 (6 bases). The CDR3 runs to 11 residues. Trimming cost V 6 bases and J 6 bases, with 7 bases left between them. The germline gives CDR1 MNHEY, CDR2 SVGAGI. The CDR3 reads CASSQGDTQYF. DNA of the CDR3: TGTGCCAGCAGCCAGGGGGATACGCAGTATTTT.

The chain joins TRBV13 to TRBJ1-1, with 9 bases that match TRBD1. After removal of 5 bases from V and 13 bases from J, the junction contained 8 bases not matched to a gene. The germline gives CDR1 PRHDT, CDR2 FYEKMQ (reference sequence). CDR3 length: 12 residues. The CDR3 bases are TGTGCCAGCAGCCAACAGGGGGCGACGGGTTTCTTT. Amino acid sequence: CASSQQGATGFF.

This clone was observed a few times. The rearrangement uses TRBV5-1 and TRBJ1-1; 8 bases agree with TRBD1. There are 15 residues in the CDR3. The ends lost 0 bases at V and 5 bases at J; junction bases unmatched: 6. Germline CDR1 is SGHRS and CDR2 is YFSETQ. The CDR3 reads CASSLAGGRITEAFF. CDR3 sequence (DNA): TGCGCCAGCAGCTTGGCAGGGGGCCGTATTACTGAAGCTTTCTTT. The full variable domain, rest sourced from reference TRBV5-1 and TRBJ1-1, is KAGVTQTPRYLIKTRGQQVTLSCSPISGHRSVSWYQQTPGQGLQFLFEYFSETQRNKGNFPGRFSGRQFSNSRSEMNVSTLELGDSALYLCASSLAGGRITEAFFGQGTRLTVV.

The CDR3 DNA reads TGTGCCACCAGCAGAGATCCGCGGGGGCCTTCTCGGGAGCAGTACTTC. Its protein is CATSRDPRGPSREQYF. The chain employs TRBV15 and TRBJ2-7, with D possibly TRBD2 on 7 matching bases. The CDR3 sequence is 16 residues long. Germline lookup yields CDR1 LNHNV and CDR2 YYDKDF (reference sequence). V lost 0 bases, J lost 7 bases, and 19 bases lay in between. The full variable domain, in which reference TRBV15 and TRBJ2-7 provide the parts outside the CDR3, is DAMVIQNPRYQVTQFGKPVTLSCSQTLNHNVMYWYQQKSSQAPKLLFHYYDKDFNNEADTPDNFQSRRPNTSFCFLDIRSPGLGDTAMYLCATSRDPRGPSREQYFGPGTRLTVT.

The chain couples TRBV4-1 to TRBJ1-3; TRBD1 aligns across 7 bases. Trimming took 2 bases from V and 1 from J; bases not matched to a gene: 8. From germline, CDR1 is MGHRA and CDR2 YSYEKL. This CDR3 comprises 17 residues. In nucleotides, the CDR3 is TGCGCCAGCAGCCAAACCGGGACAGTCGATTCTGGAAACACCATATATTTT. This gives the protein CASSQTGTVDSGNTIYF.

This clone was observed a handful of times. The rearrangement links TRBV6-5 to TRBJ2-7, with 8 bases aligning to TRBD1. V lost 2 bases to trimming and J lost 6 bases; unmatched junction nucleotides: 3. This CDR3 contains 13 residues. Germline loops: CDR1 MNHEY, CDR2 SVGAGI. The CDR3 protein is CASSYGRGREQYF. The CDR3 nucleotides are TGTGCCAGCAGTTACGGCAGGGGGCGCGAGCAGTACTTC.

This sequence joins TRBV30 and TRBJ1-1; 9 bases are a match to TRBD1. This CDR3 contains 15 residues. V shed 4 bases and J 5 bases; nucleotides not matched to a gene: 11. Germline assignment: CDR1 GTSNPN and CDR2 SVGIG (reference sequence). The CDR3 DNA sequence: TGTGCCTGGATCGCCGATACAGGGGGCGGAACTGAAGCTTTCTTT. It yields the protein CAWIADTGGGTEAFF.

CDR3: CAWSPGDTEAFF. The CDR3 nucleotides read TGTGCCTGGAGTCCCGGGGACACTGAAGCTTTCTTT. The chain has TRBV30 and TRBJ1-1; D not certain. CDR1 and CDR2 from the germline V gene are GTSNPN and SVGIG (reference sequence). Trimming removed 2 bases from V and 3 bases from J, with 7 bases in between. This CDR3 comprises 12 residues.

The chain employs TRBV7-8 and TRBJ1-6; 7 positions match TRBD1. The CDR3 has 18 amino acids. Per the germline V gene, CDR1 is SGHVS and CDR2 is FQNEAQ. V lost 1 base, J lost 6 bases, and 12 bases stayed unmatched. The CDR3 sequence is CASSLEGGGGGTNSPLHF. In DNA, the CDR3 is TGTGCCAGCAGCTTAGAGGGTGGAGGAGGGGGCACTAATTCACCCCTCCACTTT.

The chain combines TRBV27 with TRBJ2-5, with unresolved D. The CDR3 sequence is 15 residues long. CDR1 is MNHEY, CDR2 SMNVEV, per germline (reference sequence). The germline V and J ends were trimmed by 6 bases and 1 base, with 15 bases remaining between them. CDR3 region: CASSLLAAAQETQYF. The CDR3 coding sequence is TGTGCCAGCAGCCTGCTGGCGGCAGCCCAAGAGACCCAGTACTTC.

The gene calls are TRBV19 and TRBJ2-7; the D gene is possibly TRBD1 (5 bases). The CDR3 consists of 16 residues. Germline V gene lookup returns CDR1 LNHDA and CDR2 SQIVND (reference sequence). Trimming took 2 bases from V and 2 from J, leaving 16 bases between them. This chain's CDR3 is CASSIIYFDSTYEQYF. The CDR3 DNA follows: TGTGCCAGTAGTATAATTTATTTTGACAGCACCTACGAGCAGTACTTC.

The chain uses TRBV30 and TRBJ1-5; D ambiguous. Germline CDR1 reads GTSNPN; CDR2 reads SVGIG (reference sequence). CDR3 size: 14 residues. The V and J ends lost 0 bases and 7 bases respectively, with 13 bases between them. CDR3 amino acids: CAWSVMGGRQPQHF. CDR3 nucleotide sequence: TGTGCCTGGAGTGTTATGGGAGGTCGGCAGCCCCAGCATTTT.